This T cell receptor (beta chain) was profiled in a study of T cells in Graves' hyperthyroidism and ophthalmopathy. For the study at large: Staff took peripheral blood when the initial diagnosis was made, before any treatment began.

General study findings and limits: In the blood, most expanded thyroid clonotypes above 0.001 appeared as well. Stable hyperthyroidism and ophthalmopathy were separated using 13 V-J signatures.

TCR beta CDR3 regions were amplified from RNA. Using the HTBI primer set, a first-round RT-PCR was run on the TCR CDR3. TCRdb called the multiplex PCR reads again in MiXCR, with one record for every CDR3 protein. The sample records more than 300,000 distinct CDR3 sequences, around 14% being singletons. This clonotype was seen at least ten times. The antigen remains unidentified. Germline V lookup: CDR1 MNHEY, CDR2 SMNVEV (reference sequence). This CDR3 is built from 12 residues. V lost 8 bases to trimming and J lost 10 bases; unmatched junction nucleotides: 6. This chain joins TRBV27 and TRBJ1-4; 8 nucleotides match TRBD1. The origin of this receptor is a woman aged 30 to 39 with Graves' hyperthyroidism. Sequencing was performed on blood. The CDR3 nucleotides read TGTGCCAGCGGCTCCGGGACAGGAAAACTGTTTTTT. Amino acid sequence: CASGSGTGKLFF.